Listed here are 14 T cell receptor beta chains from one sample, sequenced in a study of PD-1 blockade in classical Hodgkin lymphoma. All the patients suffered relapse after autologous stem cell transplantation, and brentuximab vedotin exposure differed. Investigators isolated CD4+ T cells from thawed PBMCs through magnetic negative selection. Measured with immunoSEQ multiplex PCR; TCRdb has only the in-frame clones, and not every one. Among over 7,500 clones listed, 74% were seen once. The sample here was CD4+ T cells from blood, taken at baseline. These receptors were obtained from a human donor with classical Hodgkin lymphoma.

Within the sample, this clone is large (0.1 to 1%). The chain employs TRBV5-1 and TRBJ1-1; D is unclear. V lost 1 base, J lost 2 bases, and 6 bases lay in between. The CDR3 runs 13 residues. Germline CDR1 and CDR2: SGHRS and YFSETQ. DNA for the CDR3: TGCGCCAGCAGCTTGACAGACAACACTGAAGCTTTCTTT. Amino acids: CASSLTDNTEAFF.

The rearrangement joins TRBV6-5 to TRBJ2-3; the D is unclear. CDR3 size: 13 residues. V gave up 6 bases and J gave up 6 bases, with 13 bases separating them. Germline V gene lookup returns CDR1 MNHEY and CDR2 SVGAGI. CDR3 sequence (DNA): TGTGCCAGCAGAACAATAGTAACCGATACGCAGTATTTT. It codes for CASRTIVTDTQYF.

In its sample, this clone was seen a few times. The chain links TRBV5-6 to TRBJ1-6; the match to TRBD1 covers 7 bases. The CDR3 runs to 14 residues. Trimming at V came to 4 bases and at J to 4 bases, leaving 2 bases not matched to a gene. Germline loops: CDR1 SGHDT, CDR2 YYEEEE. The CDR3 DNA sequence: TGTGCCAGCAGCCTACAGGGGTATAATTCACCCCTCCACTTT. Amino acid sequence: CASSLQGYNSPLHF.

Note on this clone: At the DNA level, this CDR3 is encoded by other sequences in the same sample as well. The chain has TRBV7-2 and TRBJ2-5; D is unclear. Germline V gene lookup returns CDR1 SGHTA and CDR2 FQGNSA. CDR3 length equals 13 residues. Trimming cost V 2 bases and J 5 bases, with 9 bases left between them. CDR3 protein: CASSLSLGETQYF. CDR3 DNA: TGTGCCAGCAGCTTATCGCTAGGGGAGACCCAGTACTTC.

The J gene is TRBJ1-1, the V gene TRBV15; D unclear. V lost 0 bases, J lost 1 base, and 12 bases lay in between. CDR3 length equals 16 residues. Looked up from germline, CDR1 is LNHNV and CDR2 is YYDKDF (reference sequence). CDR3 loop: CATSRDQARRNTEAFF. CDR3 bases: TGTGCCACCAGCAGAGATCAGGCCAGGAGGAACACTGAAGCTTTCTTT.

The gene calls are TRBV19 and TRBJ2-1; D remains unclear. CDR3 length equals 15 residues. Trimming removed 1 base from V and 1 base from J, with 8 bases in between. Germline lookup yields CDR1 LNHDA and CDR2 SQIVND (reference sequence). CDR3 DNA sequence: TGTGCCAGTAGTATAGGGTACGCGTCCTACAATGAGCAGTTCTTC. Amino acid sequence: CASSIGYASYNEQFF.

The V and J genes are TRBV5-1 and TRBJ2-7, with 7 bases lining up with TRBD2. CDR3 length: 16 residues. Germline CDR1 is SGHRS and CDR2 is YFSETQ. The V segment lost 4 bases and the J segment 0 bases; nucleotides outside the gene matches: 10. In nucleotides, the CDR3 is TGCGCCAGCAGCGCGGGACTCCGGGACTACTCCTACGAGCAGTACTTC. Translated, it gives CASSAGLRDYSYEQYF. Complete variable domain (other parts from reference TRBV5-1 and TRBJ2-7): KAGVTQTPRYLIKTRGQQVTLSCSPISGHRSVSWYQQTPGQGLQFLFEYFSETQRNKGNFPGRFSGRQFSNSRSEMNVSTLELGDSALYLCASSAGLRDYSYEQYFGPGTRLTVT.

The V gene is TRBV28, the J gene TRBJ2-4; 7 bases line up with TRBD1. Germline CDR1 reads MDHEN; CDR2 reads SYDVKM. There are 15 residues in the CDR3. The J segment lost 6 bases and the V segment lost 5 bases, leaving 10 bases of the junction unmatched. CDR3 amino acids: CASSKTGNFRNIQYF. Here the CDR3 DNA reads TGTGCCAGCAGTAAGACAGGGAATTTCCGAAACATTCAGTACTTC.

The V gene is TRBV29-1, the J gene TRBJ1-2; D is perhaps TRBD1 (5 bases). This CDR3 is built from 12 residues. V gave up 0 bases and J gave up 5 bases, with 7 bases separating them. Germline V gene lookup returns CDR1 SQVTM and CDR2 ANQGSEA. In DNA, the CDR3 is TGCAGCGTTGAAGACAGGGTTTATGGCTACACCTTC. It is translated as CSVEDRVYGYTF. Variable domain in full (rest from reference TRBV29-1 and TRBJ1-2): SAVISQKPSRDICQRGTSLTIQCQVDSQVTMMFWYRQQPGQSLTLIATANQGSEATYESGFVIDKFPISRPNLTFSTLTVSNMSPEDSSIYLCSVEDRVYGYTFGSGTRLTVV.

The CDR3 nucleotides are TGTGCCAGCAGCTCCGGACAGGGGACTGGCTACACCTTC. Its protein is CASSSGQGTGYTF. The rearrangement joins TRBV7-9 to TRBJ1-2, with 9 bases matching TRBD1. Germline V gives CDR1 SEHNR, CDR2 FQNEAQ (reference sequence). The J segment lost 7 bases and the V segment lost 4 bases, leaving 4 bases of the junction unmatched. The length of the CDR3 is 13 residues. Using reference TRBV7-9 and TRBJ1-2 for the parts outside the CDR3, the full variable domain is DTGVSQNPRHKITKRGQNVTFRCDPISEHNRLYWYRQTLGQGPEFLTYFQNEAQLEKSRLLSDRFSAERPKGSFSTLEIQRTEQGDSAMYLCASSSGQGTGYTFGSGTRLTVV.

The V call is TRBV29-1, the J call TRBJ2-1, with 8 bases that match TRBD1. The V gene end was trimmed by 6 bases and the J gene end by 8 bases; junction bases not matched to a gene: 6. This CDR3 contains 12 residues. The germline V gene has CDR1 SQVTM and CDR2 ANQGSEA. The CDR3 loop reads CSVGQGGYEQFF. The CDR3 nucleotides read TGCAGCGTCGGACAGGGCGGGTATGAGCAGTTCTTC.

This clone was observed a few times. The chain employs TRBV6-1 and TRBJ2-7; 7 bases align to TRBD1. The CDR3 runs 16 residues. Germline V gene sequence: CDR1 MNHNS, CDR2 SASEGT. The V gene end was trimmed by 0 bases and the J gene end by 1 base; junction bases not matched to a gene: 6. This chain's CDR3 is CASSEAGQAGSYEQYF. The CDR3 coding sequence is TGTGCCAGCAGTGAAGCCGGACAGGCCGGATCCTACGAGCAGTACTTC.

This clone has just a few counts. The V call is TRBV7-2, the J call TRBJ1-4, with a possible D match to TRBD1 (6 bases). V was cut by 4 bases and J by 5 bases, with 14 bases left in between. Germline V gene lookup returns CDR1 SGHTA and CDR2 FQGNSA. CDR3 length equals 15 residues. In nucleotides, the CDR3 is TGTGCCAGCAGCTCTAGGGGGGGACGGAATGAAAAACTGTTTTTT. This codes for CASSSRGGRNEKLFF. The entire variable domain, with the rest obtained from reference TRBV7-2 and TRBJ1-4, is as follows: GAGVSQSPSNKVTEKGKDVELRCDPISGHTALYWYRQSLGQGLEFLIYFQGNSAPDKSGLPSDRFSAERTGGSVSTLTIQRTQQEDSAVYLCASSSRGGRNEKLFFGSGTQLSVL.

The chain uses TRBV19 and TRBJ2-5, with TRBD1 matching over 12 bases. The CDR3 sequence is 16 residues long. Losses at the gene ends were 0 bases for V and 5 bases for J; bases not matched to a gene: 4. CDR1 and CDR2 from the germline V gene are LNHDA and SQIVND (reference sequence). CDR3: CASSIEGTGGPETQYF. CDR3 nucleotide sequence: TGTGCCAGTAGTATAGAAGGGACAGGGGGCCCCGAGACCCAGTACTTC.